This T cell receptor (beta chain) was obtained from a study of cytomegalovirus exposure and HLA in healthy donors. V lost 4 bases to trimming and J lost 1 base; unmatched junction nucleotides: 1. This CDR3 comprises 14 residues. Per the germline V gene, CDR1 is SGHRS and CDR2 is YFSETQ. This PCR relied on a set of 60 Vbeta primers and 13 Jbeta primers. Using immunoSEQ multiplex PCR, the repertoire was profiled, and TCRdb retains in-frame clones only, with some absent. The table includes some 180,000 clones, 82% detected once. In this sample, this clone turned up a few times. This rearrangement joins TRBV5-1 to TRBJ2-2; 7 bases align to TRBD1. The specimen was PBMCs. This TCR was sampled from a man aged 40-50 years in good health and CMV-seronegative. This CDR3 is CASSRDRNTGELFF. CDR3 nucleotide sequence: TGCGCCAGCAGCCGGGACAGGAACACCGGGGAGCTGTTTTTT.